The 14 T cell receptor beta chains below all came from one sample that was sequenced in a study of Graves' ophthalmopathy and Graves' hyperthyroidism. TCR beta CDR3 regions were amplified from RNA transcripts. First-round RT-PCR with HTBI primers preceded a second-round multiplex PCR. TCRdb re-called the multiplex PCR reads with MiXCR, one entry per CDR3 protein. There are approximately 380,000 distinct CDR3 sequences in the sample; 21% occur only once, and 2.5% to 3% lies in the top ten. Source material: peripheral blood. These receptors all stem from a woman aged 18-29 years with stable Graves' hyperthyroidism.

This clonotype was seen many times. At one end, the junction sequence differs from germline, possibly due to a read error. This rearrangement joins TRBV5-6 to TRBJ1-5; no clear D gene. Germline CDR1 and CDR2: SGHDT and YYEEEE. The CDR3 runs 13 residues. This chain's CDR3 is CASSPGPDQPQHF. DNA for the CDR3: TGTGCCAGCAGCCCTGGTCCAGATCAGCCCCAGCACTTT. Full variable domain (missing parts from reference TRBV5-6 and TRBJ1-5): DAGVTQSPTHLIKTRGQQVTLRCSPKSGHDTVSWYQQALGQGPQFIFQYYEEEERQRGNFPDRFSGHQFPNYSSELNVNALLLGDSALYLCASSPGPDQPQHFGDGTRLSIL.

Ten or more counts support this clonotype. V and J are TRBV19 and TRBJ2-5; D not certain. The CDR3 extends over 13 amino acids. Per germline, CDR1 LNHDA and CDR2 SQIVND (reference sequence). Trimming pared 4 bases from V and 5 bases from J, leaving 11 bases between. DNA for the CDR3: TGTGCCAGTAGTACTTACCTAGGGGAGACCCAGTACTTC. It yields the protein CASSTYLGETQYF.

This chain links TRBV9 with TRBJ2-7; D is unclear. CDR1 is SGDLS and CDR2 is YYNGEE in the germline V gene. The ends were cut back, 0 bases at V and 2 bases at J, with 9 bases in the middle. This CDR3 region has 14 residues. DNA for the CDR3: TGTGCCAGCAGCGTAGGGCACGAAACCTACGAGCAGTACTTC. It codes for CASSVGHETYEQYF.

Many counts were recorded for this clonotype. The chain recombines TRBV3-1 with TRBJ2-5, with TRBD1 matching over 11 bases. Germline CDR1 LGHDT, CDR2 YNNKEL (reference sequence). The CDR3 length is 16 residues. With 3 bases clipped from V and 4 bases from J, the junction kept 7 bases outside the gene matches. This chain's CDR3 is CASSQGAGTGGETQYF. DNA of the CDR3: TGTGCCAGCAGCCAGGGGGCCGGGACAGGGGGAGAGACCCAGTACTTC.

The chain joins TRBV5-1 to TRBJ2-2; D perhaps matches TRBD1 (5 bases). This CDR3 region has 17 residues. Per germline, CDR1 SGHRS and CDR2 YFSETQ. V was pared by 3 bases and J by 2 bases, with 17 bases between. CDR3 coding DNA: TGCGCCAGCAGCTCCCCCGACAGACAGATCAACACCGGGGAGCTGTTTTTT. Protein: CASSSPDRQINTGELFF.

The chain couples TRBV10-3 to TRBJ1-1; TRBD1 is a possible D gene (6 bases). Germline V gene data show CDR1 as ENHRY and CDR2 as SYGVKD. The V end was cut by 0 bases, the J end by 7 bases, with 12 bases between. The CDR3 spans 14 residues. For the CDR3, the DNA is TGTGCCATCAGTGAGTCAGCTGGGACATATGAAGCTTTCTTT. Amino acid sequence: CAISESAGTYEAFF.

At least ten counts were recorded for this clonotype. The V call is TRBV7-9, the J call TRBJ2-7; 7 bases are shared with TRBD1. Unmatched junction bases numbered 7, after V lost 5 bases and J lost 3 bases. The CDR3 has 14 residues. Germline values: CDR1 SEHNR, CDR2 FQNEAQ (reference sequence). CDR3 in DNA: TGTGCCAGCAGCCGTAGCCCAGGGGGCTACGAGCAGTACTTC. Its protein product is CASSRSPGGYEQYF.

Details on this clonotype: Since a much larger clone is just one base distant, this may be a read error. The V gene is TRBV30, the J gene TRBJ1-1; D may be TRBD1 (5 bases). The CDR3 length is 13 residues. CDR1 and CDR2 (germline): GTSNPN, SVGIG (reference sequence). Trimming left V 1 base short and J 1 base short, with 7 bases between. Here the CDR3 reads CAWSEGPNTEAFF. In DNA, the CDR3 is TGTGCCTGGAGTGAGGGACCGAACACTGAAGCTTTCTTT. Looking up the rest from reference TRBV30 and TRBJ1-1 gives the full variable domain: SQTIHQWPATLVQPVGSPLSLECTVEGTSNPNLYWYRQAAGRGLQLLFYSVGIGQISSEVPQNLSASRPQDRQFILSSKKLLLSDSGFYLCAWSEGPNTEAFFGQGTRLTVV.

This chain links TRBV7-9 with TRBJ1-6; tentatively, D is TRBD1 (5 bases). V gave up 5 bases and J gave up 5 bases, with 19 bases separating them. This CDR3 is built from 17 residues. CDR1 is SEHNR and CDR2 is FQNEAQ in the germline V gene (reference sequence). CDR3 region: CASSRGTWGEDNSPLHF. The DNA for the CDR3 is TGTGCCAGCAGCCGCGGGACGTGGGGGGAGGATAATTCACCCCTCCACTTT.

This clonotype was seen repeatedly, ten times or more. The V and J genes are TRBV4-3 and TRBJ1-2; D perhaps matches TRBD1 (6 bases). The CDR3 totals 15 residues. Trimming left V 0 bases short and J 4 bases short, with 12 bases between. Germline assignment: CDR1 LGHNA and CDR2 YSLEER. The chain's CDR3 is CASSQEGGIGYGYTF. The CDR3 coding sequence is TGCGCCAGCAGCCAAGAAGGGGGAATTGGCTATGGCTACACCTTC.

This chain uses TRBV11-2 with TRBJ2-2; D might be TRBD2 (5 bases). The CDR3 consists of 17 residues. Germline CDR1 is SGHAT and CDR2 is FQNNGV. With 5 bases removed from V and 0 bases from J, the gap between germline ends came to 16 bases. CDR3 sequence (DNA): TGTGCCAGCAGCCCCGGACGGGGTCCGACGAACACCGGGGAGCTGTTTTTT. As protein: CASSPGRGPTNTGELFF.

This clonotype was picked up many times. The V gene is TRBV11-2, the J gene TRBJ1-2, with D possibly being TRBD1 (5 bases). The CDR3 has 14 amino acids. Germline loops: CDR1 SGHAT, CDR2 FQNNGV. V lost 2 bases and J 4 bases, leaving 11 bases between the germline ends. The CDR3 bases are TGTGCCAGCAGCTTAACGTCAGGGAGCTATGGCTACACCTTC. As protein: CASSLTSGSYGYTF.

This clonotype turned up a few times. The chain recombines TRBV6-5 with TRBJ1-1; 7 positions match TRBD1. V shed 1 base and J 5 bases; nucleotides not matched to a gene: 10. This CDR3 is built from 16 residues. Germline CDR1 is MNHEY and CDR2 is SVGAGI. In nucleotides, the CDR3 is TGTGCCAGCAGTTACTATTTCCCAGACAGGGAGACTGAAGCTTTCTTT. Protein: CASSYYFPDRETEAFF.

This clonotype was seen many times. The genes are TRBV2 and TRBJ1-5; TRBD1 might be the D (6 bases). V was shortened by 0 bases and J by 6 bases, with 12 bases between the two germline ends. Germline assignment: CDR1 SNHLY and CDR2 FYNNEI. The CDR3 is 15 residues long. The CDR3 nucleotides read TGTGCCAGCAGTGAAGCGCGGGGGGCGGGTCAGCCCCAGCATTTT. It specifies CASSEARGAGQPQHF.